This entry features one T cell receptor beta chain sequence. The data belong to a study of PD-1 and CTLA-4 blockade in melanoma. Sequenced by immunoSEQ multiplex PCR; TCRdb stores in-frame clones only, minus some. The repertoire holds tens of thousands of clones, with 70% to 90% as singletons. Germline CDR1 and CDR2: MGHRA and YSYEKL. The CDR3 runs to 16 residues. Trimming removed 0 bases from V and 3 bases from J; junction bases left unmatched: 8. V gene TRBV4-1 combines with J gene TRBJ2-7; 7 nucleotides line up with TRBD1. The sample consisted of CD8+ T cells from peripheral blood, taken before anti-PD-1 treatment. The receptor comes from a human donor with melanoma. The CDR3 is CASSQEGRQGDYEQYF. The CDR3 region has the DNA TGCGCCAGCAGCCAAGAAGGTCGGCAGGGGGACTACGAGCAGTACTTC.